This T cell receptor (beta chain) was observed in a study of glioma-infiltrating T cells. Study in general: Before surgery, glioma patients received dexamethasone for at most six days. Study conclusions and caveats: Above-expected tissue-blood divergence occurred in all gliomas, most in low-grade ones. A blood CDR3 motif signature was depleted in highly divergent patients.

The iRepertoire nested amplicon-rescue multiplex PCR amplified TCR alpha and beta CDR3s from RNA. For one-step reverse transcription and amplification, about 85-400 ng of tissue mRNA or PBMC total RNA was used. Using its own MiXCR run on the multiplex PCR reads, TCRdb lists one record per CDR3 protein. The data contain 300,000 to 400,000 distinct CDR3 sequences, roughly two fifths of them singletons. As to this clonotype: The antigen is not known.

V shed 4 bases, J shed 7 bases, and the junction held 25 bases outside the gene matches. Per the germline V gene, CDR1 is SGHRS and CDR2 is YFSETQ. The CDR3 runs to 19 residues. The receptor was isolated from a human donor with low-grade glioma or glioblastoma, undergoing nonglioma brain surgery, or in good health (not recorded which). The chain links TRBV5-1 to TRBJ2-7; 8 bases are shared with TRBD2. The sequencing sample was made of glioma tissue, nonneoplastic brain tissue, or PBMCs (not recorded which). CDR3 sequence: CASSRELVLAERLPREQYF. In DNA, the CDR3 is TGCGCCAGCAGCCGGGAACTTGTACTAGCGGAACGCCTCCCGAGGGAGCAGTACTTC. The complete variable domain, with remaining parts taken from reference TRBV5-1 and TRBJ2-7, reads KAGVTQTPRYLIKTRGQQVTLSCSPISGHRSVSWYQQTPGQGLQFLFEYFSETQRNKGNFPGRFSGRQFSNSRSEMNVSTLELGDSALYLCASSRELVLAERLPREQYFGPGTRLTVT.